The 13 T cell receptor beta chains reported below all come from one sample, sequenced in a study of cytomegalovirus exposure and HLA in healthy donors (TCRdb year 2017). Library preparation used the immunoSEQ multiplex PCR assay. For the multiplex PCR, a mixture combining 60 forward primers for TCR Vbeta segments and 13 reverse primers for TCR Jbeta segments was used. TCRdb holds this immuneACCESS table with in-frame rearrangements only. Some clones are missing; in checked studies, unresolved V genes explain under half, and the rest has no known cause. The sample table lists over 70,000 clones, 80% of them with a count of one. Jointly, the top ten make up 2% to 2.5% of the sample. The material sequenced was PBMCs. Source of these receptors: a man aged 18 to 29 in good health and CMV-seronegative.

This clone was seen more than once but under ten times. Germline and junction disagree at one end, which may indicate a read error. V usage is TRBV7-9 and J usage is TRBJ1-3; 10 positions agree with TRBD1. This CDR3 comprises 17 residues. The germline gives CDR1 SEHNR, CDR2 FQNEAQ (reference sequence). The CDR3 spells CSSSRTPTGGKVNTIYF. The CDR3 DNA follows: TGTTCCAGCAGCCGTACACCGACAGGGGGCAAAGTAAACACCATATATTTT.

V and J are TRBV6-5 and TRBJ1-4, with D perhaps TRBD1 (5 bases). V was clipped by 7 bases and J by 6 bases, with 15 bases between them. This CDR3 has 14 residues. Germline loops: CDR1 MNHEY, CDR2 SVGAGI. CDR3 coding DNA: TGTGCCAGCATGGATGGGGCGCGAGATGAAAAACTGTTTTTT. Amino acids: CASMDGARDEKLFF.

The chain has TRBV4-1 and TRBJ2-1; 8 positions match TRBD2. Unmatched junction bases numbered 12, after V lost 1 base and J lost 4 bases. Germline loops: CDR1 MGHRA, CDR2 YSYEKL. This CDR3 is 18 amino acids long. Here the CDR3 reads CASSQGLGGAGGYNEQFF. The CDR3 DNA follows: TGCGCCAGCAGCCAAGGTCTCGGGGGGGCCGGGGGGTACAATGAGCAGTTCTTC.

This clone was detected only a few times. V gene TRBV30 combines with J gene TRBJ1-1, with D tentatively TRBD1 (6 bases). Deletions cut 2 bases from V and 4 bases from J, with 11 bases between. This CDR3 is 13 amino acids long. Germline assignment: CDR1 GTSNPN and CDR2 SVGIG (reference sequence). CDR3 in DNA: TGTGCCTGGAGTACAGGGTTCGGCACTGAAGCTTTCTTT. Translating it yields CAWSTGFGTEAFF.

The chain has TRBV5-4 and TRBJ2-3; D is perhaps TRBD2 (5 bases). The CDR3 is 15 residues long. Germline V gives CDR1 SGHNT, CDR2 YYREEE (reference sequence). Between the trimmed V and J ends, which lost 0 bases and 2 bases, there was a span of 10 bases. The CDR3: CASSLVGISTDTQYF. The CDR3 DNA sequence: TGTGCCAGCAGCTTGGTCGGGATTTCCACAGATACGCAGTATTTT.

This clone was counted a single time. The chain uses TRBV15 and TRBJ1-4; D uncertain. Germline CDR1 reads LNHNV; CDR2 reads YYDKDF (reference sequence). The CDR3 length is 17 residues. V was shortened by 1 base and J by 0 bases, with 12 bases between the two germline ends. The CDR3 reads CATSRGIGRATNEKLFF. The DNA of the CDR3 is TGTGCCACCAGCAGAGGTATCGGCCGGGCAACTAATGAAAAACTGTTTTTT. Filled out from reference TRBV15 and TRBJ1-4, the complete variable domain reads DAMVIQNPRYQVTQFGKPVTLSCSQTLNHNVMYWYQQKSSQAPKLLFHYYDKDFNNEADTPDNFQSRRPNTSFCFLDIRSPGLGDTAMYLCATSRGIGRATNEKLFFGSGTQLSVL.

This clone was picked up one time. The chain carries TRBV9 and TRBJ2-2; possible D gene TRBD1, 6 bases. Germline V lookup: CDR1 SGDLS, CDR2 YYNGEE. This CDR3 is built from 15 residues. The ends were cut back, 3 bases at V and 2 bases at J, with 11 bases in the middle. This chain's CDR3 is CASSAQGFNTGELFF. In nucleotides, the CDR3 is TGTGCCAGCAGCGCACAGGGTTTCAACACCGGGGAGCTGTTTTTT.

This rearrangement joins TRBV5-1 to TRBJ2-6; TRBD1 is a possible D gene (6 bases). The V end was cut by 4 bases, the J end by 1 base, with 9 bases between. This CDR3 contains 15 residues. The germline V gene has CDR1 SGHRS and CDR2 YFSETQ. The CDR3 sequence is CASSRTGSGANVLTF. The DNA of the CDR3 is TGCGCCAGCAGCCGAACAGGGTCTGGGGCCAACGTCCTGACTTTC.

V usage is TRBV5-1 and J usage is TRBJ2-2; 10 nucleotides match TRBD1. CDR3 length equals 17 residues. In germline, CDR1 is SGHRS, CDR2 YFSETQ. Trimming cost V 1 base and J 6 bases; bases outside gene matches: 9. CDR3 protein: CASSLTFGTGDSGELFF. The CDR3 region has the DNA TGCGCCAGCAGCTTGACTTTCGGGACAGGGGATTCCGGGGAGCTGTTTTTT.

This clone appeared a single time. The V and J genes are TRBV4-2 and TRBJ1-1; 9 bases align to TRBD1. With V trimmed by 5 bases and J by 1 base, 5 bases remained unmatched. CDR1 is LGHNA and CDR2 is YNFKEQ in the germline V gene. CDR3 length equals 15 residues. CDR3 DNA sequence: TGTGCCAGCAGCACACAGGGGGCCCAGAACACTGAAGCTTTCTTT. Translating it yields CASSTQGAQNTEAFF.

The genes are TRBV9 and TRBJ2-1; weak D call: TRBD2 (5 bases). Looked up from germline, CDR1 is SGDLS and CDR2 is YYNGEE. V lost 0 bases, J lost 0 bases, and 10 bases lay in between. The CDR3 length is 16 residues. The CDR3 DNA reads TGTGCCAGCAGCGTAGATGAGGGAAGCTCCTACAATGAGCAGTTCTTC. Translated, it gives CASSVDEGSSYNEQFF.

This chain connects TRBV12-2 to TRBJ2-1; the table's D call of TRBD1 was not tested on the DNA. TRBV12-2 is shown as a pseudogene. The length of the CDR3 is 19 residues. The CDR3 coding sequence is TGTGCAAGTCGCTTAGCGGGGCCGACAGGGCCGAGCTCCTACAATGAGCAGTTCTTC. Encoded protein: CASRLAGPTGPSSYNEQFF.

The CDR3, as DNA: TGTGCTAGTGGGAGCGATGCAACTAATGAAAAACTGTTTTTT. This translates into CASGSDATNEKLFF. The rearrangement links TRBV12-5 to TRBJ1-4; D is unresolved. This CDR3 has 14 residues. In germline, CDR1 is LGHNT, CDR2 FRNRAP. V lost 6 bases and J 0 bases, leaving 8 bases between the germline ends.